A selection of T cell receptor beta chains follows, all from one sample in a study of shared clonotypes between healthy human individuals. Measured with immunoSEQ multiplex PCR; TCRdb has only the in-frame clones, and not every one. This table has a few million clones, approximately 94% appearing once. Source material: naive CD4+ T cells sorted from blood. Receptors originate from a man between 18 and 35 years old in good health. Each CDR3 is given with its conserved first and last residue. Each record gives: J gene, clone size, D gene, V gene, CDR3 DNA, CDR3 protein. The D gene is left open where the match is weak. Not all rows give a size; the values are once, few, many and, for expanded clones, a class.

TRBJ2-3 . . TRBV6-1 TGTGCCAGCAGTGAAATTAGCCCCCCAGATACGCAGTATTTT CASSEISPPDTQYF
TRBJ2-2 . . TRBV18 TGTGCCAGCTCACGACGCGGGGACACCGGGGAGCTGTTTTTT CASSRRGDTGELFF
TRBJ2-7 . . TRBV2 TGTGCCAGCAGACAGGGTGCGTTTGAGCAGTACTTC CASRQGAFEQYF
TRBJ2-5 . . TRBV6-1 TGTGCCAGCAGTGACGTAGCCCCCGTGGGGGCCCAAGAGACCCAGTACTTC CASSDVAPVGAQETQYF
TRBJ2-3 . TRBD2 TRBV18 TGTGCCAGCTCACCAATGTTCGGCGGGGGGGGACCCACAGATACGCAGTATTTT CASSPMFGGGGPTDTQYF
TRBJ1-2 . . TRBV5-6 TGTGCCAGCAGCTTAGGGGGGATAAACTATGGCTACACCTTC CASSLGGINYGYTF
TRBJ2-5 . . TRBV10-1 TGCGCCAGCAGGGTGGGGGGAGCAGAGACCCAGTACTTC CASRVGGAETQYF
TRBJ1-1 . . TRBV6-6 TGTGCCAGCAGTTACTTGGGACTCCCGATGAACACTGAAGCTTTCTTT CASSYLGLPMNTEAFF
TRBJ1-1 . . TRBV2 TGTGCCAGCTCCCAAGGGGTGGGGGCGAACACTGAAGCTTTCTTT CASSQGVGANTEAFF
TRBJ2-7 . TRBD2 TRBV5-4 TGTGCCAGCAGCTCTTCTAGCGGGAGTATCTACGAGCAGTACTTC CASSSSSGSIYEQYF
TRBJ2-7 . TRBD1 TRBV9 TGTGCCAGCAGTGACGGGACAGGGAGGTACGAGCAGTACTTC CASSDGTGRYEQYF
TRBJ2-2 once . TRBV11-2 TGTGCCAGCAGCTTATTAGGACTCAGCGGGGAGCTGTTTTTT CASSLLGLSGELFF
TRBJ2-7 . TRBD2 TRBV2 TGTGCCAGCAGTGACAGCGGGAGGGGTGAGCAGTACTTC CASSDSGRGEQYF
TRBJ1-2 . . TRBV7-2 TGTGCCAGCAGCTTAGGGCCTAACTATGGCTACACCTTC CASSLGPNYGYTF
TRBJ2-3 . TRBD2 TRBV5-1 TGCGCCAGCAGCTTGGATGGCGGGGGGGCGACAGATACGCAGTATTTT CASSLDGGGATDTQYF
TRBJ2-7 . . TRBV7-2 TGTGCCAGCAGCTTAGCGCGGATAGGAGGGGCCGAGCAGTACTTC CASSLARIGGAEQYF
TRBJ2-7 . . TRBV30 TGTGCCTGTACCAACAGGGCATCCTTCTCCTACGAGCAGTACTTC CACTNRASFSYEQYF
TRBJ1-4 . TRBD1 TRBV5-1 TGCGCCAGCAGCTTCACAGGGGGCAATAATGAAAAACTGTTTTTT CASSFTGGNNEKLFF
TRBJ2-1 . TRBD2 TRBV5-1 TGCGCCAGCAGCTTGGTGGTAGCGGGGGCCAATGAGCAGTTCTTC CASSLVVAGANEQFF
TRBJ2-5 . TRBD1 TRBV6-1 TGTGCCAGCAGCTCATATCCCGGGACAGCGGAGACCCAGTACTTC CASSSYPGTAETQYF
TRBJ2-5 . . TRBV19 TGTGCCAGTACTGAAGGGGCGCTGGGTGTAGAGACCCAGTACTTC CASTEGALGVETQYF
TRBJ2-1 . TRBD2 TRBV11-2 TGTGCCAGCAGCTTAGCCAGACTAGCGGGAGGGGGTGAGCAGTTCTTC CASSLARLAGGGEQFF
TRBJ1-6 . TRBD1 TRBV4-1 TGCGCCAGCAGCCAGACCGGGACAGGGGTTAATTCACCCCTCCACTTT CASSQTGTGVNSPLHF
TRBJ1-2 . . TRBV29-1 TGCAGCGTTCCCGACAGCCCTAGAGAGGGCTACACCTTC CSVPDSPREGYTF
TRBJ2-5 . TRBD2 TRBV4-1 TGCGCCAGCAGCCGCGGCCCGGGGGGGACCCAGTACTTC CASSRGPGGTQYF
TRBJ1-5 . . TRBV7-8 TGTGCCAGCAGCTTATCTGCAGGGAGCAATCAGCCCCAGCATTTT CASSLSAGSNQPQHF
TRBJ1-2 . TRBD1 TRBV13 TGTGCCAGCAGCCCGGACAGGGCTGGACTCTATGGCTACACCTTC CASSPDRAGLYGYTF
TRBJ1-3 . . TRBV19 TGTGCCAGTAGTATCGAAGACCCCTACACCATATATTTT CASSIEDPYTIYF
TRBJ1-3 . TRBD1 TRBV7-2 TGTGCCAGCAGCCCAGAGACAGGGTTTCCAGGAAACACCATATATTTT CASSPETGFPGNTIYF
TRBJ1-2 . . TRBV11-2 TGTGCCAGCAGCTTAGGCCAGGGAGGTGGTTATGGCTACACCTTC CASSLGQGGGYGYTF
TRBJ1-2 once TRBD1 TRBV6-4 TGTGCCAGCAGTGACAATAACAGGGGCCAAGGCTACACCTTC CASSDNNRGQGYTF
TRBJ1-2 . TRBD1 TRBV11-2 TGTGCCAGCAGCCCAATCTGGACAGGGATGGGCTACACCTTC CASSPIWTGMGYTF
TRBJ2-7 . . TRBV15 TGTGCCACCAGCAGAGATATGGCAGGAGGGGAGCAGTACTTC CATSRDMAGGEQYF
TRBJ1-6 . TRBD1 TRBV5-1 TGCGCCAGCAGCTTCGACAGGGGTGGCAATTCACCCCTCCACTTT CASSFDRGGNSPLHF
TRBJ2-3 . . TRBV21-1 TGTGCCAGCAGCAAACGAAGAATTCGCACAGATACGCAGTATTTT CASSKRRIRTDTQYF
TRBJ2-3 . . TRBV7-9 TGTGCCAGCACCCAAACGTCGCAGGACACAGATACGCAGTATTTT CASTQTSQDTDTQYF
TRBJ2-1 . TRBD2 TRBV10-3 TGTGCCATCAGTGAAGGAGCGGGGGGGATCTCTGAGCAGTTCTTC CAISEGAGGISEQFF
TRBJ2-1 once . TRBV11-1 TGTGCCAGCAGCACCTCCTACAATGAGCAGTTCTTC CASSTSYNEQFF
TRBJ2-3 . TRBD2 TRBV5-6 TGTGCCAGCAGCTTGTGGTTGGGCGGGAGGGCAGATACGCAGTATTTT CASSLWLGGRADTQYF
TRBJ1-4 . TRBD1 TRBV5-1 TGCGCCAGCAGCTTGAGACAGGGTGGCGATGAAAAACTGTTTTTT CASSLRQGGDEKLFF
TRBJ2-7 . TRBD2 TRBV6-1 TGTGCCAGCACCCGGACTAGCGTCAACGCCTACGAGCAGTACTTC CASTRTSVNAYEQYF
TRBJ2-7 . . TRBV15 TGTGCCACCAGCAGAGAAACAGGGCCGTACGAGCAGTACTTC CATSRETGPYEQYF
TRBJ2-2 once . TRBV5-6 TGTGCCAGCAGCTTGGAGGGGGTCGGGGAGCTGTTTTTT CASSLEGVGELFF
TRBJ2-5 . TRBD1 TRBV19 TGTGCCAGTAGTATTCTAGGGACAGGGCAAGAGACCCAGTACTTC CASSILGTGQETQYF
TRBJ2-7 . . TRBV11-2 TGTGCCAGCAGCTTAACCCCTGGGGGCATCCCCTACGAGCAGTACTTC CASSLTPGGIPYEQYF
TRBJ1-1 few . TRBV30 TGTGCCTGGATCGTACAGGGGAACACTGAAGCTTTCTTT CAWIVQGNTEAFF
TRBJ1-6 . TRBD1 TRBV4-3 TGCGCCAGCAGCCAAGAGGGACAGGACCATAATTCACCCCTCCACTTT CASSQEGQDHNSPLHF
TRBJ2-7 . TRBD1 TRBV15 TGTGCCACCAGCCTATCGTCTTATCGTCCCGGTGGGACAGGGGTATACGAGCAGTACTTC CATSLSSYRPGGTGVYEQYF
TRBJ1-2 . . TRBV18 TGTGCCAGCTCCCAAAATAACCAGGGAAATGGCTACACCTTC CASSQNNQGNGYTF
TRBJ2-1 . . TRBV10-3 TGTGCCATCAGTGAGCCCCCCCCCAATGAGCAGTTCTTC CAISEPPPNEQFF
TRBJ2-7 . TRBD2 TRBV2 TGTGCCAGCAGTAGGGGAGGGAATTACGGCGAGCAGTACTTC CASSRGGNYGEQYF
TRBJ2-2 . . TRBV11-2 TGTGCCAGCAGCTCCACACGTAACACCGGGGAGCTGTTTTTT CASSSTRNTGELFF
TRBJ2-2 . TRBD1 TRBV29-1 TGCAGCGTCAGGACAGGCCCCGCGGACGGGGAGCTGTTTTTT CSVRTGPADGELFF
TRBJ2-7 . . TRBV6-6 TGTGCCAGCAGTTCCCCGAGGGCGGGGATAGACGAGCAGTACTTC CASSSPRAGIDEQYF